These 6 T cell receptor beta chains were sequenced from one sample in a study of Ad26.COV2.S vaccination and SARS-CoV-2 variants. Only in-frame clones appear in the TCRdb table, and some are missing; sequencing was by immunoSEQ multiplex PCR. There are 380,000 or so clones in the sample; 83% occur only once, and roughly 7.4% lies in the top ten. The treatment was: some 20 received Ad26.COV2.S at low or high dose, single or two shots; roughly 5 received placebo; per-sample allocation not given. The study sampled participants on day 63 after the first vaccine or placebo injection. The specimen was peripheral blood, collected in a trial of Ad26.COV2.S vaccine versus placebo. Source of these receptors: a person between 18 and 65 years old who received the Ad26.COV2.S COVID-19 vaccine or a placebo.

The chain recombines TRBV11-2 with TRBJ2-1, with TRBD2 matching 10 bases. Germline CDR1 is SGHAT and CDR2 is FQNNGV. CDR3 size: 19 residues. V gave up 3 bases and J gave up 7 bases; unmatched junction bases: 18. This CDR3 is CASSFPFGSGGAELNEQFF. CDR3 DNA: TGTGCCAGCAGCTTCCCCTTTGGGAGCGGGGGGGCCGAATTGAATGAGCAGTTCTTC.

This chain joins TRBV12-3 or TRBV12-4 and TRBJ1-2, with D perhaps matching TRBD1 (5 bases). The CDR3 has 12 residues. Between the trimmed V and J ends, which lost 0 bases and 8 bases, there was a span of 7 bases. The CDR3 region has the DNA TGTGCCAGCAGTTTAGCGGGGGGAGGCTACACCTTC. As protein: CASSLAGGGYTF.

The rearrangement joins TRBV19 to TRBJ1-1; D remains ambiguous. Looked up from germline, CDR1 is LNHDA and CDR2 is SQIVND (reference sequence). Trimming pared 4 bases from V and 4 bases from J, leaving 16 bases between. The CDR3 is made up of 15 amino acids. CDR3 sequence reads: CASSTRRVGSTEAFF. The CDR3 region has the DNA TGTGCCAGTAGTACCCGACGGGTGGGGTCCACTGAAGCTTTCTTT.

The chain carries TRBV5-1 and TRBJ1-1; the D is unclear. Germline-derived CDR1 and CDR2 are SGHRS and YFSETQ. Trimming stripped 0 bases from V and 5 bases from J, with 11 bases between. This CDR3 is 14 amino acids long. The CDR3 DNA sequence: TGCGCCAGCAGCTTGGCCCTAATGGGAACTGAAGCTTTCTTT. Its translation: CASSLALMGTEAFF.

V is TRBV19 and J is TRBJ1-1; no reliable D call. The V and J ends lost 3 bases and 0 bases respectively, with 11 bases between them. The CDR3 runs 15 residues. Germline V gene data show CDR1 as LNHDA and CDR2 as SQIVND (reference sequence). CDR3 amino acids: CASSMAPGMNTEAFF. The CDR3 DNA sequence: TGTGCCAGTAGTATGGCCCCAGGCATGAACACTGAAGCTTTCTTT. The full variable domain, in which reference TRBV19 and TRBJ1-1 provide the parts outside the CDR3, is DGGITQSPKYLFRKEGQNVTLSCEQNLNHDAMYWYRQDPGQGLRLIYYSQIVNDFQKGDIAEGYSVSREKKESFPLTVTSAQKNPTAFYLCASSMAPGMNTEAFFGQGTRLTVV.

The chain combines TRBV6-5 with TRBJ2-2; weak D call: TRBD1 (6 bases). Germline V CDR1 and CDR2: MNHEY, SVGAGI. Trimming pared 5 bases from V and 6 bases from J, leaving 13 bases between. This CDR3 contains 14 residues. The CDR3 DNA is TGTGCCAGCAGTAGACAACAGGGATCCGGGGAGCTGTTTTTT. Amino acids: CASSRQQGSGELFF.